This T cell receptor beta chain was found in a study of pediatric ulcerative colitis. Using immunoSEQ multiplex PCR, the repertoire was profiled, and TCRdb retains in-frame clones only, with some absent. The repertoire holds about 35,000 clones, around 80% seen once, with 0.9% to 1.2% in the top ten. The CDR3 has 12 amino acids. The ends lost 0 bases at V and 8 bases at J; junction bases unmatched: 0. Germline CDR1 SGHKS, CDR2 YYEKEE (reference sequence). Regarding this clone: Antigen specificity is unknown.

Whole-study findings and limits: All ulcerative colitis patients, but no controls, carried a couple of rectal clonotypes.

Rectal tissue came from one to two pinch biopsies taken at colonoscopy. Ulcerative colitis patients received no immunosuppressive medication before the diagnostic colonoscopy. This chain uses TRBV5-5 with TRBJ1-2, with TRBD1 matching over 8 bases. Sequences were obtained from gut tissue. This TCR came from a boy aged 5 to 17 with mild ulcerative colitis. The CDR3 spells CASSLGTGGYTF. The CDR3 region has the DNA TGTGCCAGCAGCTTGGGGACAGGGGGCTACACCTTC.